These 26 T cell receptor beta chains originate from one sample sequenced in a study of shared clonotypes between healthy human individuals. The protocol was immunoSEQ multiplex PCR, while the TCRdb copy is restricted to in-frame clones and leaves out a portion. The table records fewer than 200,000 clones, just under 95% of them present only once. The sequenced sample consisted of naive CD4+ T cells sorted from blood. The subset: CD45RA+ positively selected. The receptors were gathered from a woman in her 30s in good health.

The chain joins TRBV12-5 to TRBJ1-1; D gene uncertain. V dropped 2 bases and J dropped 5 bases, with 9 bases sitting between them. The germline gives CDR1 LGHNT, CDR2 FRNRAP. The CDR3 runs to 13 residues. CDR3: CASGLRADTEAFF. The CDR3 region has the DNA TGTGCTAGTGGTTTGAGGGCGGATACTGAAGCTTTCTTT.

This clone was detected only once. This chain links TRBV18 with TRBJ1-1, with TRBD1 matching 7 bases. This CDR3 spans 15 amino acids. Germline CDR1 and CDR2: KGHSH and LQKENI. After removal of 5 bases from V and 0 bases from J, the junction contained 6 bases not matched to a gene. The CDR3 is CASSAGGLMNTEAFF. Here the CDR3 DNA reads TGTGCCAGCTCAGCAGGGGGACTCATGAACACTGAAGCTTTCTTT.

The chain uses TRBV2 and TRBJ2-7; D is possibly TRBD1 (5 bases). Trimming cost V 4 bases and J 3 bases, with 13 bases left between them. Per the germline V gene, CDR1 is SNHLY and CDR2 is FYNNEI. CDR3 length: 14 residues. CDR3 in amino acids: CASSGIQGYYEQYF. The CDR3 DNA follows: TGTGCCAGCAGTGGAATTCAGGGTTACTACGAGCAGTACTTC.

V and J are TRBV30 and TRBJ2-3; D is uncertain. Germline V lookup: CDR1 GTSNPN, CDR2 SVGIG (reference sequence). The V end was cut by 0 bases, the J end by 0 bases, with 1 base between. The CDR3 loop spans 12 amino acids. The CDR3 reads CAWSVSTDTQYF. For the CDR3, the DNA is TGTGCCTGGAGTGTCAGCACAGATACGCAGTATTTT.

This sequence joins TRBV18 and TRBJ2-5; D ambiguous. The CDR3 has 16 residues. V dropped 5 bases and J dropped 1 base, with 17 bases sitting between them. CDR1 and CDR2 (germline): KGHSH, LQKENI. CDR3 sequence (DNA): TGTGCCAGCTCAAAATCCATTGTCGGAACCCAAGAGACCCAGTACTTC. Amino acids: CASSKSIVGTQETQYF.

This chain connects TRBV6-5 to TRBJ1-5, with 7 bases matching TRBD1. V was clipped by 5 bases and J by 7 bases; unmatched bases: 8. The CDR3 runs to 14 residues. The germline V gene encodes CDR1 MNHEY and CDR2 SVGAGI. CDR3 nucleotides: TGTGCCAGCAGTCGACAGGGCACCTGGCAGCCCCAGCATTTT. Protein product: CASSRQGTWQPQHF.

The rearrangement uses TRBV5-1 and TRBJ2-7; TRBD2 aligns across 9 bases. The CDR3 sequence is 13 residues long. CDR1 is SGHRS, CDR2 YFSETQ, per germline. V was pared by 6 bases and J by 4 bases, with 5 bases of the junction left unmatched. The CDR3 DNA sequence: TGCGCCAGCAAACTGACTAGCGGTTACGAGCAGTACTTC. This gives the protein CASKLTSGYEQYF.

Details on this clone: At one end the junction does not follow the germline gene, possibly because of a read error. Here the CDR3 reads CASSFDSNQPQHF. CDR3 DNA sequence: TGTGCCAGCAGCTTTGACAGCAATCAGCCCCAGCATTTT. The rearrangement joins TRBV5-3 to TRBJ1-5; the D is unclear. TRBV5-3 is given ORF status, its function remaining uncertain. There are 13 residues in the CDR3.

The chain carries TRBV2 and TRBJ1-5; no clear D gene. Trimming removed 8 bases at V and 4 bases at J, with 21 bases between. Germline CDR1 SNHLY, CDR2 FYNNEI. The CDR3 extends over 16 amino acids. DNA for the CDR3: TGTGCCAGCCGGCGTTCGGAGGCAGTTGGGAATCAGCCCCAGCATTTT. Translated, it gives CASRRSEAVGNQPQHF.

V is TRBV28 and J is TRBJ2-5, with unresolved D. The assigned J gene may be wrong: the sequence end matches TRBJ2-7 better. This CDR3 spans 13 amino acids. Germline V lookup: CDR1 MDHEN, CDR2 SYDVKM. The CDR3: CASSLAATYEQYF. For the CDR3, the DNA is TGTGCCAGCAGTTTGGCAGCGACATACGAGCAGTACTTC.

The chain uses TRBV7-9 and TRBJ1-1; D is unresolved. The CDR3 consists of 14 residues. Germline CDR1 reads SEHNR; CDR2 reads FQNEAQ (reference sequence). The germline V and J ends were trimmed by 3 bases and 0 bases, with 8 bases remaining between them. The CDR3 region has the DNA TGTGCCAGCAGCTTGTCGCCTCTGAACACTGAAGCTTTCTTT. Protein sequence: CASSLSPLNTEAFF.

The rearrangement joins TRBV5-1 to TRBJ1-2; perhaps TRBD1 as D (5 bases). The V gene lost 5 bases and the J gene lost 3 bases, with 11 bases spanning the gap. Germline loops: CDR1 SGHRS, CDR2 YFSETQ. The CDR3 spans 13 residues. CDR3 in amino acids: CASRGEQDYGYTF. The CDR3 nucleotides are TGCGCCAGCAGGGGGGAACAGGACTATGGCTACACCTTC.

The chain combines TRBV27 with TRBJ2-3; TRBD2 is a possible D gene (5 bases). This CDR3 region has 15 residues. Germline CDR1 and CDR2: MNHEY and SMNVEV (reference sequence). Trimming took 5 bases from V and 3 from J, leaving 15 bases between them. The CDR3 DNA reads TGTGCCAGCAGTGCCCGGACGGGGTGGACAGATACGCAGTATTTT. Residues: CASSARTGWTDTQYF.

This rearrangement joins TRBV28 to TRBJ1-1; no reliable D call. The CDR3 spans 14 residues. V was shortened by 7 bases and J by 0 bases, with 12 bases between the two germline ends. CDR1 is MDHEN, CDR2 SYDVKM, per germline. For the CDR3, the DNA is TGTGCCAGCACATCGACCCTTCTGAACACTGAAGCTTTCTTT. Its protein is CASTSTLLNTEAFF.

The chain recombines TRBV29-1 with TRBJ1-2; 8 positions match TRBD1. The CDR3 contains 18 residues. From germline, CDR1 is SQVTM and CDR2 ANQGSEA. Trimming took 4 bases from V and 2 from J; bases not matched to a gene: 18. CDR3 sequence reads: CSVARPPGGDPRNYGYTF. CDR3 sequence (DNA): TGCAGCGTTGCCCGCCCCCCAGGGGGCGATCCTCGAAACTATGGCTACACCTTC.

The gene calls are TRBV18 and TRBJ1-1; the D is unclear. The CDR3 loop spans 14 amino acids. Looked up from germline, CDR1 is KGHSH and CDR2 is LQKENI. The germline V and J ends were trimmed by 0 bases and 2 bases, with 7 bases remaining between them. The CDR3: CASSPPNENTEAFF. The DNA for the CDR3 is TGTGCCAGCTCACCACCGAATGAAAACACTGAAGCTTTCTTT.

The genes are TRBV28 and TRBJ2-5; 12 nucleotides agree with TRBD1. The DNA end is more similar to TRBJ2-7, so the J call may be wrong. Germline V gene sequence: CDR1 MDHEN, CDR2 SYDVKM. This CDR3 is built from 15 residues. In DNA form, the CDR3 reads TGTGCCAGCAGCTCGAAAGGGACAGGGGGCTTCGAGCAGTACTTC. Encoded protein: CASSSKGTGGFEQYF.

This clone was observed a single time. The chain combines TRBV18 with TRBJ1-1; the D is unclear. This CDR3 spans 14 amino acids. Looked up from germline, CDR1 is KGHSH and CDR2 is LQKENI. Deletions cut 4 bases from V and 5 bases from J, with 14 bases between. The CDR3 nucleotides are TGTGCCAGCTCACTGAAGCCCGATCCGACTGAAGCTTTCTTT. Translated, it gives CASSLKPDPTEAFF.

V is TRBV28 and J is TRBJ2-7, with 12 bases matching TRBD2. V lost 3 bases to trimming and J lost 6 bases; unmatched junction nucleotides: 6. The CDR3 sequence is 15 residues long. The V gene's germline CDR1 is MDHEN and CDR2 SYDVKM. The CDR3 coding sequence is TGTGCCAGCAGTTTGACTAGCGGGAGTTCTGTCGAGCAGTACTTC. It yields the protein CASSLTSGSSVEQYF.

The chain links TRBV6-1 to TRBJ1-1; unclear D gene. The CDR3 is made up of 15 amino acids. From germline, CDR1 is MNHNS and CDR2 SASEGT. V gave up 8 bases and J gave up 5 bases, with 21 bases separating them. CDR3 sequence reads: CASESDSLPRTEAFF. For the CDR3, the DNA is TGTGCCAGCGAATCCGACTCACTTCCTAGGACTGAAGCTTTCTTT.

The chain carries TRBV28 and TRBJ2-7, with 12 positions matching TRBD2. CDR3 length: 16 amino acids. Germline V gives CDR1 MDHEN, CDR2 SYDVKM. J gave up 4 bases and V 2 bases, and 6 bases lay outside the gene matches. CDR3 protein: CASSLAYLAGGYEQYF. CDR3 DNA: TGTGCCAGCAGTTTAGCTTACCTAGCGGGAGGGTACGAGCAGTACTTC.

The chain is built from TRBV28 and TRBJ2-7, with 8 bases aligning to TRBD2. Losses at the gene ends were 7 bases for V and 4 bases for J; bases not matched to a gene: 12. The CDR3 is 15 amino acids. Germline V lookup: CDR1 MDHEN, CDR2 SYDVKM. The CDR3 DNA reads TGTGCCAGCAAGCTTAGCGGGAAAGACGGATACGAGCAGTACTTC. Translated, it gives CASKLSGKDGYEQYF.

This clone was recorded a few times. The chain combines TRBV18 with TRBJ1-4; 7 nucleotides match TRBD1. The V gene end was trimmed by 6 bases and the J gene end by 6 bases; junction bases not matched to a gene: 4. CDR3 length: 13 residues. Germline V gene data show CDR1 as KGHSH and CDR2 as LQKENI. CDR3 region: CASSDRVDEKLFF. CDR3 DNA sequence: TGTGCCAGCTCCGACAGGGTCGATGAAAAACTGTTTTTT.

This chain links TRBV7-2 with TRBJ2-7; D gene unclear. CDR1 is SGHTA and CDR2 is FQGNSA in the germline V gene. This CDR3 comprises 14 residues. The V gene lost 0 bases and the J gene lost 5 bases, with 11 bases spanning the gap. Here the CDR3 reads CASSLAVSVNEQYF. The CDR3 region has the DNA TGTGCCAGCAGCTTAGCAGTATCCGTAAACGAGCAGTACTTC. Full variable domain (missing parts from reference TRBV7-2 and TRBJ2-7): GAGVSQSPSNKVTEKGKDVELRCDPISGHTALYWYRQSLGQGLEFLIYFQGNSAPDKSGLPSDRFSAERTGGSVSTLTIQRTQQEDSAVYLCASSLAVSVNEQYFGPGTRLTVT.

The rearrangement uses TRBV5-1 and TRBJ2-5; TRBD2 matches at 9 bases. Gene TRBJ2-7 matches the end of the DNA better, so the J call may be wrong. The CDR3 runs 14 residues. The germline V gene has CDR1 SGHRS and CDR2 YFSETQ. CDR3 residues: CASSLGLAVYEQYF. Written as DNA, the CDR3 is TGCGCCAGCAGCTTGGGACTAGCGGTCTACGAGCAGTACTTC.

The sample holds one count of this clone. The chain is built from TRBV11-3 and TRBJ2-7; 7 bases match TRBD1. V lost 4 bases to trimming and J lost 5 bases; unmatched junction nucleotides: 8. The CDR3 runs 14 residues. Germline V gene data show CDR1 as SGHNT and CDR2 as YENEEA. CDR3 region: CASSSNRGGDEQYF. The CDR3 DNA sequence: TGTGCCAGCAGCTCGAACAGGGGTGGAGACGAGCAGTACTTC.